This T cell receptor beta chain was captured in a study of cytomegalovirus exposure and HLA in healthy donors. This clone was counted only a few times. PCR employed 60 Vbeta and 13 Jbeta primers. Only in-frame clones appear in the TCRdb table, and some are missing; sequencing was by immunoSEQ multiplex PCR. The repertoire holds 110,000 to 150,000 clones, with approximately 80% as singletons. The sample consisted of PBMCs. This TCR derives from a woman in her thirties or forties in good health and CMV-seropositive.

CDR3 sequence (DNA): TGTGCCAGCATAGGGGCGGGAAAGGTTACAGATACGCAGTATTTT. Protein sequence: CASIGAGKVTDTQYF. The chain carries TRBV28 and TRBJ2-3, with a possible D match to TRBD2 (6 bases). CDR3 length equals 15 residues. Deletions cut 7 bases from V and 3 bases from J, with 17 bases between. CDR1 and CDR2 (germline): MDHEN, SYDVKM.